The table lists the clone carrying this T cell receptor beta chain with many counts. A TCRbeta library incorporating unique molecular identifiers was prepared. One entry per CDR3 protein results from TCRdb running MiXCR on the PCR reads. Altogether about 640,000 distinct CDR3 sequences are present, around 16% being singletons, with the ten largest covering approximately 1%. Looked up from germline, CDR1 is SGHKS and CDR2 is YYEKEE (reference sequence). The V and J ends lost 4 bases and 0 bases respectively, with 14 bases between them. The CDR3 runs to 15 residues. The data were obtained in a study of T-cell reconstitution after alpha-beta-depleted transplantation in children.

Sequences were derived from PBMCs from the stem cell graft donor, sampled from the stem cell graft. This TCR was sampled from a human donor who donated a stem cell graft to a child with acute myeloid leukemia. This sequence joins TRBV5-5 and TRBJ2-7; D ambiguous. CDR3 sequence: CASSHQAASSYEQYV. The CDR3, as DNA: TGTGCCAGCAGCCACCAGGCCGCCAGCTCCTACGAGCAGTACGTC.